This entry lists 25 T cell receptor beta chains sequenced from one sample in a study of T cell responses to AZD1222 COVID-19 vaccine. Profiling relied on immunoSEQ multiplex PCR, and the TCRdb table lists in-frame clones only, not all of them. Altogether under 150,000 clones are present, almost 90% being singletons, with the ten largest covering roughly 1.7%. This specimen was peripheral blood, taken 28 days after the second AZD1222 dose. The source is an adult who received the AZD1222 COVID-19 vaccine.

The chain employs TRBV29-1 and TRBJ1-1; no clear D. CDR1 SQVTM and CDR2 ANQGSEA come from the germline V gene. The CDR3 runs to 12 residues. The V and J ends lost 4 bases and 4 bases respectively, with 10 bases between them. CDR3 residues: CSVALSGTEAFF. The CDR3 DNA reads TGCAGCGTTGCCCTCTCGGGCACTGAAGCTTTCTTT.

The V call is TRBV30, the J call TRBJ2-7; tentatively, D is TRBD2 (6 bases). The V and J ends lost 4 bases and 7 bases respectively, with 20 bases between them. Germline lookup yields CDR1 GTSNPN and CDR2 SVGIG (reference sequence). This CDR3 comprises 14 residues. CDR3 sequence reads: CAWKGGKGVDEQYF. The CDR3 DNA is TGTGCCTGGAAGGGCGGGAAAGGGGTAGATGAGCAGTACTTC. Together with reference TRBV30 and TRBJ2-7, the CDR3 gives the full variable domain: SQTIHQWPATLVQPVGSPLSLECTVEGTSNPNLYWYRQAAGRGLQLLFYSVGIGQISSEVPQNLSASRPQDRQFILSSKKLLLSDSGFYLCAWKGGKGVDEQYFGPGTRLTVT.

The rearrangement uses TRBV6-6 and TRBJ2-7; D unclear. The length of the CDR3 is 15 residues. Trimming removed 6 bases from V and 2 bases from J, with 17 bases in between. Germline CDR1 and CDR2: MNHNY and SVGAGI (reference sequence). The CDR3 spells CASSFDFLPPYEQYF. The CDR3 nucleotides read TGTGCCAGCAGCTTCGACTTCCTGCCACCCTACGAGCAGTACTTC.

The chain joins TRBV5-4 to TRBJ2-1; 9 positions match TRBD1. The CDR3 is 16 amino acids. The J segment lost 4 bases and the V segment lost 0 bases, leaving 5 bases of the junction unmatched. The germline CDR1 and CDR2 sequences are SGHNT and YYREEE (reference sequence). This CDR3 reads CASSLGRDREYNEQFF. The CDR3 bases are TGTGCCAGCAGCTTGGGTCGGGACAGGGAGTACAATGAGCAGTTCTTC.

This CDR3 is CASSLGVNSANSPLHF. The CDR3 DNA reads TGTGCCAGCAGCTTAGGTGTCAATAGCGCCAATTCACCCCTCCACTTT. The rearrangement uses TRBV7-2 and TRBJ1-6; D uncertain. V shed 1 base and J shed 7 bases, with 14 bases lying between them. The germline V gene encodes CDR1 SGHTA and CDR2 FQGNSA. There are 16 residues in the CDR3.

The gene calls are TRBV13 and TRBJ1-1, with D unresolved. The CDR3 is made up of 13 amino acids. The germline V gene encodes CDR1 PRHDT and CDR2 FYEKMQ (reference sequence). Trimming removed 3 bases from V and 6 bases from J, with 11 bases in between. The CDR3 nucleotides are TGTGCCAGCAGCTTGCTCCTACCCCCTGAAGCTTTCTTT. It is translated as CASSLLLPPEAFF.

The chain employs TRBV7-8 and TRBJ1-1, with D hard to call. This CDR3 region has 13 residues. V shed 2 bases and J shed 4 bases, with 8 bases lying between them. From germline, CDR1 is SGHVS and CDR2 FQNEAQ. CDR3 in amino acids: CASSLRHLTEAFF. As DNA, the CDR3 is TGTGCCAGCAGCTTAAGACACCTCACTGAAGCTTTCTTT.

V and J are TRBV5-4 and TRBJ1-1, with D maybe TRBD1 (6 bases). The CDR3 totals 14 residues. Germline V CDR1 and CDR2: SGHNT, YYREEE (reference sequence). The V gene lost 4 bases and the J gene lost 2 bases, with 12 bases spanning the gap. CDR3 amino acids: CASSPGEINTEAFF. The CDR3 DNA reads TGTGCCAGCAGCCCAGGGGAAATCAACACTGAAGCTTTCTTT.

V and J are TRBV20-1 and TRBJ2-7; D is undetermined. The CDR3 loop spans 11 amino acids. Trimming took 5 bases from V and 2 from J, leaving 7 bases between them. Germline V lookup: CDR1 DFQATT, CDR2 SNEGSKA (reference sequence). In DNA form, the CDR3 reads TGCAGTGCTCGCAGTCCCTACGAGCAGTACTTC. It translates to CSARSPYEQYF.

The chain combines TRBV5-8 with TRBJ1-6; D is unclear. This CDR3 contains 13 residues. Germline loops: CDR1 SGHTS, CDR2 YDEGEE. V was cut by 5 bases and J by 1 base, with 4 bases left in between. The CDR3: CASRVSYNSPLHF. The CDR3, as DNA: TGTGCCAGCAGGGTGTCCTATAATTCACCCCTCCACTTT.

This clone was picked up one time. The rearrangement links TRBV27 to TRBJ1-1; unclear D gene. This CDR3 is 13 amino acids long. Trimming cost V 8 bases and J 6 bases, with 16 bases left between them. CDR1 is MNHEY, CDR2 SMNVEV, per germline (reference sequence). CDR3 in DNA: TGTGCCAGCGGAATGGACCACATGGCTGAAGCTTTCTTT. Amino acids: CASGMDHMAEAFF.

This clone appeared a few times. The chain joins TRBV30 to TRBJ1-1; 11 bases fit TRBD1. V shed 2 bases, J shed 3 bases, and the junction held 2 bases outside the gene matches. In germline, CDR1 is GTSNPN, CDR2 SVGIG (reference sequence). The CDR3 contains 14 residues. The CDR3 loop is CAWSRDRGYTEAFF. The CDR3 DNA reads as TGTGCCTGGAGTCGGGACAGGGGGTACACTGAAGCTTTCTTT.

V gene TRBV10-1 combines with J gene TRBJ1-1; no firm D call. This CDR3 region has 12 residues. Trimming removed 5 bases at V and 1 base at J, with 5 bases between. From germline, CDR1 is WNHNN and CDR2 SYGVQD (reference sequence). CDR3 region: CASSRANTEAFF. The CDR3 region has the DNA TGCGCCAGCAGTCGGGCGAACACTGAAGCTTTCTTT.

The J gene is TRBJ1-6, the V gene TRBV4-3; D unclear. CDR1 and CDR2 from the germline V gene are LGHNA and YSLEER. V was cut by 8 bases and J by 4 bases, with 15 bases left in between. The CDR3 extends over 15 amino acids. The CDR3 DNA sequence: TGCGCCAGCGGCAAAAGCGGCCAGTATAATTCACCCCTCCACTTT. It codes for CASGKSGQYNSPLHF.

V and J are TRBV30 and TRBJ2-6, with 10 bases lining up with TRBD1. The J segment lost 1 base and the V segment lost 1 base, leaving 4 bases of the junction unmatched. CDR3 size: 17 residues. The germline V gene has CDR1 GTSNPN and CDR2 SVGIG (reference sequence). Here the CDR3 DNA reads TGTGCCTGGAGTGCGACAGGGGGCAATTCTGGGGCCAACGTCCTGACTTTC. This translates into CAWSATGGNSGANVLTF.

The chain couples TRBV30 to TRBJ1-4; 9 nucleotides match TRBD1. CDR1 and CDR2 (germline): GTSNPN, SVGIG (reference sequence). V gave up 4 bases and J gave up 8 bases; unmatched junction bases: 11. The CDR3 runs to 15 residues. The CDR3 DNA is TGTGCCTGGAATGCCAAGGGAACAGGGGGCGAAAAACTGTTTTTT. Amino acid sequence: CAWNAKGTGGEKLFF.

V is TRBV28 and J is TRBJ2-2; D is possibly TRBD1 (6 bases). This CDR3 comprises 15 residues. Trimming shortened V by 6 bases and J by 6 bases, and 17 bases separated the two germline ends. The germline V gene has CDR1 MDHEN and CDR2 SYDVKM. CDR3: CASRQSRTVPGELFF. The CDR3 DNA sequence: TGTGCCAGCAGACAATCCAGGACAGTCCCCGGGGAGCTGTTTTTT.

The chain uses TRBV27 and TRBJ1-5, with TRBD1 identical over 9 bases. After removal of 7 bases from V and 3 bases from J, the junction contained 4 bases not matched to a gene. Per the germline V gene, CDR1 is MNHEY and CDR2 is SMNVEV (reference sequence). The CDR3 sequence is 14 residues long. The CDR3 DNA reads TGTGCCAGCACGGGACAGGGTCCCAATCAGCCCCAGCATTTT. Its protein is CASTGQGPNQPQHF.

This clone was detected once. The V and J genes are TRBV6-5 and TRBJ2-2; D uncertain. This CDR3 has 15 residues. Germline CDR1 and CDR2: MNHEY and SVGAGI. The V gene lost 2 bases and the J gene lost 0 bases, with 7 bases spanning the gap. The DNA of the CDR3 is TGTGCCAGCAGTTACCCGGGCCCGAACACCGGGGAGCTGTTTTTT. The encoded protein is CASSYPGPNTGELFF.

V and J are TRBV28 and TRBJ1-5, with D maybe TRBD1 (6 bases). The V gene lost 1 base and the J gene lost 4 bases, with 14 bases spanning the gap. This CDR3 has 16 residues. Germline V CDR1 and CDR2: MDHEN, SYDVKM. DNA for the CDR3: TGTGCCAGCAGTTTATCGGGGGGGCGACGGAATCAGCCCCAGCATTTT. Translating it yields CASSLSGGRRNQPQHF.

This chain links TRBV28 with TRBJ2-7; D is ambiguous. Germline assignment: CDR1 MDHEN and CDR2 SYDVKM. V lost 7 bases, J lost 0 bases, and 13 bases lay in between. This CDR3 spans 14 amino acids. The CDR3 DNA reads TGTGCCAGCACAAATTCAGCGTCCTCCTACGAGCAGTACTTC. This codes for CASTNSASSYEQYF.

CDR3 DNA sequence: TGCAGCGTCGGAGTCCCCAACTATGGCTACACCTTC. It specifies CSVGVPNYGYTF. The V call is TRBV29-1, the J call TRBJ1-2, with D hard to call. The germline gives CDR1 SQVTM, CDR2 ANQGSEA. V lost 6 bases to trimming and J lost 2 bases, with 10 bases between them. The CDR3 totals 12 residues.

This chain uses TRBV19 with TRBJ2-3; the match to TRBD2 covers 10 bases. This CDR3 region has 14 residues. The ends lost 1 base at V and 6 bases at J; junction bases unmatched: 1. In germline, CDR1 is LNHDA, CDR2 SQIVND (reference sequence). CDR3 in DNA: TGTGCCAGTAGTATAGCTAGCGGGAGCGATACGCAGTATTTT. Its protein is CASSIASGSDTQYF.

The chain links TRBV15 to TRBJ2-2, with no clear D. Germline CDR1 reads LNHNV; CDR2 reads YYDKDF (reference sequence). The V end lost 0 bases, the J end lost 7 bases, and 12 bases lay between the germline ends. The CDR3 has 15 amino acids. The CDR3 region is CATSRDPGQIGELFF. The CDR3 coding sequence is TGTGCCACCAGCAGAGATCCTGGGCAGATCGGGGAGCTGTTTTTT.

This chain joins TRBV13 and TRBJ2-2; D unclear. Trimming left V 4 bases short and J 4 bases short, with 7 bases between. CDR3 length equals 13 residues. Germline loops: CDR1 PRHDT, CDR2 FYEKMQ (reference sequence). CDR3 in amino acids: CASSSVSTGELFF. CDR3 DNA: TGTGCCAGCAGCTCAGTCTCCACCGGGGAGCTGTTTTTT.